The clone carrying this T cell receptor (beta chain) was recorded a few times. These data come from a study of blood T cell repertoires in COVID-19. Method: immunoSEQ multiplex PCR; TCRdb's copy keeps in-frame clones and lacks some. The sample gives approximately 18,000 clones, under 90% of which show up once; roughly 5.1% is in the top ten. This sequence was found in a human donor in a cohort sampled during active COVID-19. Sequencing was done on a sample of peripheral blood.

CDR3 nucleotides: TGTGCCAGCACGATAGCGGGAGATTCCAATGAGCAGTTCTTC. The encoded protein is CASTIAGDSNEQFF. The chain has TRBV25-1 and TRBJ2-1, with TRBD2 matching 9 bases. Trimming removed 7 bases from V and 6 bases from J; junction bases left unmatched: 7. The CDR3 has 14 amino acids. The germline gives CDR1 MGHDK, CDR2 SYGVNS.